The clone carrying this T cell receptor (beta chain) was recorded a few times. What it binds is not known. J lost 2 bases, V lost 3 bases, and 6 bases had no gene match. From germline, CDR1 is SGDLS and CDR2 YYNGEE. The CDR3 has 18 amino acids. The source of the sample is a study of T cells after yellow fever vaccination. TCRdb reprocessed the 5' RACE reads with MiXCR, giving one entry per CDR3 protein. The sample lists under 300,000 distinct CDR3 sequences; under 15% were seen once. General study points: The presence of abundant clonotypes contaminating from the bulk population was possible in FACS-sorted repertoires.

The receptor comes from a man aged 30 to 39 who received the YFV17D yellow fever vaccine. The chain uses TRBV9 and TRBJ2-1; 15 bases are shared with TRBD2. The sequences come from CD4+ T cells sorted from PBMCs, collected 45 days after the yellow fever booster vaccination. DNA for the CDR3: TGTGCCAGCAGCGAGGGACTAGCGGGAGGAGGGGCCTACAATGAGCAGTTCTTC. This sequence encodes CASSEGLAGGGAYNEQFF. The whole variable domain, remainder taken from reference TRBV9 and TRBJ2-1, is DSGVTQTPKHLITATGQRVTLRCSPRSGDLSVYWYQQSLDQGLQFLIQYYNGEERAKGNILERFSAQQFPDLHSELNLSSLELGDSALYFCASSEGLAGGGAYNEQFFGPGTRLTVL.